What follows are 9 T cell receptor beta chains derived from one specimen sequenced in a study of blood T cell repertoires in COVID-19. Repertoires were generated with immunoSEQ multiplex PCR, while TCRdb's copy carries only in-frame clones and drops some. The sample has approximately 300,000 clones, 83% seen once. The sample consisted of peripheral blood. The receptors originated from a woman aged 50 to 60 with acute or convalescent COVID-19.

This rearrangement joins TRBV23-1 to TRBJ1-2, with TRBD1 matching over 10 bases. TRBV23-1 is an ORF; its function is uncertain. Trimming took 5 bases from V and 9 from J; bases not matched to a gene: 9. The CDR3 consists of 14 residues. The CDR3 sequence is CASSTLGQGNSYTF. The CDR3 bases are TGCGCCAGCAGTACCTTGGGACAGGGGAACAGCTACACCTTC.

The chain is built from TRBV7-9 and TRBJ1-1; D may be TRBD1 (5 bases). Trimming stripped 1 base from V and 6 bases from J, with 12 bases between. This CDR3 spans 14 amino acids. The germline gives CDR1 SEHNR, CDR2 FQNEAQ (reference sequence). Written as DNA, the CDR3 is TGTGCCAGCAGCTTAGAGGGGTTATGGGCTGAAGCTTTCTTT. Translated: CASSLEGLWAEAFF.

The chain has TRBV7-2 and TRBJ2-3, with D maybe TRBD1 (5 bases). Germline loops: CDR1 SGHTA, CDR2 FQGNSA. This CDR3 spans 15 amino acids. V shed 1 base and J shed 2 bases, with 10 bases lying between them. DNA for the CDR3: TGTGCCAGCAGCTTAGACAGGACCCACACAGATACGCAGTATTTT. The encoded protein is CASSLDRTHTDTQYF.

This clone was seen just once. The V gene is TRBV30, the J gene TRBJ1-2; tentatively, D is TRBD1 (5 bases). This CDR3 contains 16 residues. The V gene's germline CDR1 is GTSNPN and CDR2 SVGIG (reference sequence). The V gene lost 0 bases and the J gene lost 3 bases, with 17 bases spanning the gap. CDR3 nucleotide sequence: TGTGCCTGGAGTGTCCCAACCTCGTGGGGGGACTATGGCTACACCTTC. Translating it yields CAWSVPTSWGDYGYTF.

This chain joins TRBV29-1 and TRBJ1-4; 7 nucleotides agree with TRBD1. Germline assignment: CDR1 SQVTM and CDR2 ANQGSEA. The V segment lost 4 bases and the J segment 7 bases; nucleotides outside the gene matches: 12. The CDR3 sequence is 15 residues long. The CDR3 bases are TGCAGCGTTGGAAGGAGTGGACAGGAGACTGAAAAACTGTTTTTT. Its translation is CSVGRSGQETEKLFF.

The J gene is TRBJ1-2, the V gene TRBV20-1; no reliable D call. V was shortened by 3 bases and J by 4 bases, with 12 bases between the two germline ends. The CDR3 consists of 13 residues. The germline V gene encodes CDR1 DFQATT and CDR2 SNEGSKA (reference sequence). The CDR3 reads CSASGVGSYGYTF. CDR3 nucleotides: TGCAGTGCTAGTGGTGTGGGGAGCTATGGCTACACCTTC.

V is TRBV5-1 and J is TRBJ2-1; 8 nucleotides align to TRBD2. Germline CDR1 and CDR2: SGHRS and YFSETQ. The V and J ends lost 2 bases and 5 bases, in that order; junction bases with no gene match: 9. The CDR3 covers 16 residues. The CDR3 sequence is CASSLPPAGVNNEQFF. The CDR3 coding sequence is TGCGCCAGCAGCTTACCACCAGCGGGAGTTAACAATGAGCAGTTCTTC.

The chain has TRBV7-7 and TRBJ2-3; TRBD1 is a possible D gene (5 bases). The CDR3 is made up of 15 amino acids. V lost 1 base and J 4 bases, leaving 12 bases between the germline ends. Germline V CDR1 and CDR2: SSHAT, FNYEAQ (reference sequence). CDR3 in DNA: TGTGCCAGCAGCTTAGGCAGGGTAGGAGCAGATACGCAGTATTTT. Amino acid sequence: CASSLGRVGADTQYF.

On this clone itself: Other DNA sequences from this sample encode an identical CDR3 as well. This chain uses TRBV12-5 with TRBJ1-5; D is unresolved. The germline V and J ends were trimmed by 5 bases and 1 base, with 3 bases remaining between them. CDR3 length: 12 amino acids. The germline CDR1 and CDR2 sequences are LGHNT and FRNRAP. CDR3: CASGPSNQPQHF. As DNA, the CDR3 is TGTGCTAGTGGTCCAAGCAATCAGCCCCAGCATTTT.